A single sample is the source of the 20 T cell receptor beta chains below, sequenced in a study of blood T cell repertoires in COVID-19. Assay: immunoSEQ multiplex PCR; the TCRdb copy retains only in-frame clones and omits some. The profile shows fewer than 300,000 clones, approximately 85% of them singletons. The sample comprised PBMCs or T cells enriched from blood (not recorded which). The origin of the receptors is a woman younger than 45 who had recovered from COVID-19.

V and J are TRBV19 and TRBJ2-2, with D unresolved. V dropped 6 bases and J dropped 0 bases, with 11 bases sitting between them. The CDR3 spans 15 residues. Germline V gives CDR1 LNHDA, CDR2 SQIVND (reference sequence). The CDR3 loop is CASSQVGSNTGELFF. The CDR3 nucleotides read TGTGCCAGTAGCCAGGTTGGATCGAACACCGGGGAGCTGTTTTTT.

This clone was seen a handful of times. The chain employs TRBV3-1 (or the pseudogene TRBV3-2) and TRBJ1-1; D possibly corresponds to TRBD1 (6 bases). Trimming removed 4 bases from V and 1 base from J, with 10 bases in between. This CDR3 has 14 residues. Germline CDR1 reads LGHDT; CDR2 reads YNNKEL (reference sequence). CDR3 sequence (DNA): TGTGCCAGCAGCCTAGGGGGTGGGAACACTGAAGCTTTCTTT. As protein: CASSLGGGNTEAFF.

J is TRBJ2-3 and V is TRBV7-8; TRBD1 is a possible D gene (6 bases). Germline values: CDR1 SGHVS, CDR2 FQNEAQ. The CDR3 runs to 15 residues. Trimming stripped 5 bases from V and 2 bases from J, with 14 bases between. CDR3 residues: CASSPPAGVTDTQYF. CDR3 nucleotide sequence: TGTGCCAGCAGCCCCCCGGCAGGGGTCACAGATACGCAGTATTTT.

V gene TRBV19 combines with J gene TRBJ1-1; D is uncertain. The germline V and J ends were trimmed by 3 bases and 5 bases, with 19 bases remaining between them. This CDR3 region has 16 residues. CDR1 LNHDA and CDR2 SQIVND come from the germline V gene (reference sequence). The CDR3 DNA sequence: TGTGCCAGTAGTATTGGTAGCGGGGTGGGGAATACTGAAGCTTTCTTT. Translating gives CASSIGSGVGNTEAFF. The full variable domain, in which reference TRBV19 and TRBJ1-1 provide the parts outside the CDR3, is DGGITQSPKYLFRKEGQNVTLSCEQNLNHDAMYWYRQDPGQGLRLIYYSQIVNDFQKGDIAEGYSVSREKKESFPLTVTSAQKNPTAFYLCASSIGSGVGNTEAFFGQGTRLTVV.

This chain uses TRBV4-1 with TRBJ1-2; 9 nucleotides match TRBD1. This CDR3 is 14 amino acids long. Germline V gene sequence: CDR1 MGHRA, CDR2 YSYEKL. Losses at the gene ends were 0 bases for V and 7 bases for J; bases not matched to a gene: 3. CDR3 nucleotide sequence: TGCGCCAGCAGCCAAGAAGGGACAGGGTTTGGCTACACCTTC. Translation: CASSQEGTGFGYTF.

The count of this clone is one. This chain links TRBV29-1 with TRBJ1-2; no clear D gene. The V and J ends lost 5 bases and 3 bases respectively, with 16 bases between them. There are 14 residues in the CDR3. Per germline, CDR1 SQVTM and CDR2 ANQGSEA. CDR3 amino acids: CSVTLPGSDYGYTF. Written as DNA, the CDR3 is TGCAGCGTTACCCTTCCGGGAAGTGACTATGGCTACACCTTC.

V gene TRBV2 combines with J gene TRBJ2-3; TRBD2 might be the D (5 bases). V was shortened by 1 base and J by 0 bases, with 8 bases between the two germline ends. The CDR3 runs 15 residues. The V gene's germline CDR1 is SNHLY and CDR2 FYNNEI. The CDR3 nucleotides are TGTGCCAGCAGTGAAGGTCGGGGAAGCACAGATACGCAGTATTTT. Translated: CASSEGRGSTDTQYF.

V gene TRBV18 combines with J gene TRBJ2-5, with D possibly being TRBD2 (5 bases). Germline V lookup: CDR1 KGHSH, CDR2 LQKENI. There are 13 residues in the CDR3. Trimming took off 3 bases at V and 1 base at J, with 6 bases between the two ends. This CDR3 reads CASSPGVQETQYF. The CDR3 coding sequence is TGTGCCAGCTCACCCGGGGTCCAAGAGACCCAGTACTTC.

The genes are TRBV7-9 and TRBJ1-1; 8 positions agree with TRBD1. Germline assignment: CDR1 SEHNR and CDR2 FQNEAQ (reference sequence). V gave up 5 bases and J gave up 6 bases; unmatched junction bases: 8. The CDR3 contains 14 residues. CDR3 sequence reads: CASSNQGARAEAFF. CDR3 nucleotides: TGTGCCAGCAGCAATCAGGGGGCGCGTGCTGAAGCTTTCTTT.

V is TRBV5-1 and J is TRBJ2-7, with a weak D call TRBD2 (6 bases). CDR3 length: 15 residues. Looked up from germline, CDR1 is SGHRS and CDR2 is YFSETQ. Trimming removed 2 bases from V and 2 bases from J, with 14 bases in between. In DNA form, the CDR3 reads TGCGCCAGCAGCTTTTCCGGGAGTTACCCCTACGAGCAGTACTTC. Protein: CASSFSGSYPYEQYF.

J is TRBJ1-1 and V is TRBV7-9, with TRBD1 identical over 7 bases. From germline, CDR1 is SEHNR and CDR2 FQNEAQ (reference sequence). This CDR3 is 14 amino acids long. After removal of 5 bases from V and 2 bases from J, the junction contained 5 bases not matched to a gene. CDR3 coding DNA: TGTGCCAGCAGCCCAGGGGGGCTAAACACTGAAGCTTTCTTT. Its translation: CASSPGGLNTEAFF. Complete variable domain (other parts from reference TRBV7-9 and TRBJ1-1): DTGVSQNPRHKITKRGQNVTFRCDPISEHNRLYWYRQTLGQGPEFLTYFQNEAQLEKSRLLSDRFSAERPKGSFSTLEIQRTEQGDSAMYLCASSPGGLNTEAFFGQGTRLTVV.

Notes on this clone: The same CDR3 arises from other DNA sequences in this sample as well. The chain's CDR3 is CASSPTSGGTDTQYF. The CDR3 coding sequence is TGTGCCAGCAGTCCGACTAGCGGGGGGACAGATACGCAGTATTTT. The chain couples TRBV6-4 to TRBJ2-3, with 13 bases aligning to TRBD2. The germline V gene encodes CDR1 MRHNA and CDR2 SNTAGT. This CDR3 is built from 15 residues. With V trimmed by 5 bases and J by 3 bases, 2 bases remained unmatched.

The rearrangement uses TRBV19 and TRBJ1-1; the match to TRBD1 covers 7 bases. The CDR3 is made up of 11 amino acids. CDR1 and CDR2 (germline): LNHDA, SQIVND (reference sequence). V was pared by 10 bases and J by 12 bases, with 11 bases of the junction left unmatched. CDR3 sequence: CATRQGYATFF. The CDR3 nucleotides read TGTGCCACAAGACAGGGCTATGCGACTTTCTTT.

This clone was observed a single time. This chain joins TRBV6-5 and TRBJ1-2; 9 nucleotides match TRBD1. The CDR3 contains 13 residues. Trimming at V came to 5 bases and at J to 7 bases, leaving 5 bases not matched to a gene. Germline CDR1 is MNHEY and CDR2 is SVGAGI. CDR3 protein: CASSPGQGSGYTF. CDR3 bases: TGTGCCAGCAGTCCAGGACAGGGGTCTGGCTACACCTTC.

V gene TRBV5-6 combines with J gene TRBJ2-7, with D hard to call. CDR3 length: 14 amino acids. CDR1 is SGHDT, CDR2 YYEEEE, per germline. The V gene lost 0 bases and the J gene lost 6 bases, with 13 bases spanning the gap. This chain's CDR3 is CASSLAGVTREQYF. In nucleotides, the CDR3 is TGTGCCAGCAGCTTGGCCGGAGTTACCCGCGAGCAGTACTTC. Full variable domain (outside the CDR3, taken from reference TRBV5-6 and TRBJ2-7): DAGVTQSPTHLIKTRGQQVTLRCSPKSGHDTVSWYQQALGQGPQFIFQYYEEEERQRGNFPDRFSGHQFPNYSSELNVNALLLGDSALYLCASSLAGVTREQYFGPGTRLTVT.

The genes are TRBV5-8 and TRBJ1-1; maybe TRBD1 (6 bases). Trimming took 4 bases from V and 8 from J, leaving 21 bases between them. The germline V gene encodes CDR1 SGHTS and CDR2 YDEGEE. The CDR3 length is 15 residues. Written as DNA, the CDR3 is TGTGCCAGCAGCCCAACCGGACAGTATTTCGAGGAAGCTTTCTTT. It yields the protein CASSPTGQYFEEAFF.

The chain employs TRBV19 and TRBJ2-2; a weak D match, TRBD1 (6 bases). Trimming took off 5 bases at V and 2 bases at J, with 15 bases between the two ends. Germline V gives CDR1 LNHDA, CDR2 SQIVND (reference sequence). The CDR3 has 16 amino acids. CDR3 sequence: CASSPPRTVNTGELFF. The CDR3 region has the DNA TGTGCCAGTAGTCCCCCGAGGACAGTAAACACCGGGGAGCTGTTTTTT.

The CDR3 DNA reads as TGTGCCACCTCGGGTGAGGAGCTGTTTTTT. It translates to CATSGEELFF. The rearrangement joins TRBV28 to TRBJ2-2, with D uncertain. This CDR3 contains 10 residues. V lost 10 bases and J lost 10, with 10 bases in between. CDR1 and CDR2 from the germline V gene are MDHEN and SYDVKM. The whole variable domain, remainder taken from reference TRBV28 and TRBJ2-2, is DVKVTQSSRYLVKRTGEKVFLECVQDMDHENMFWYRQDPGLGLRLIYFSYDVKMKEKGDIPEGYSVSREKKERFSLILESASTNQTSMYLCATSGEELFFGEGSRLTVL.

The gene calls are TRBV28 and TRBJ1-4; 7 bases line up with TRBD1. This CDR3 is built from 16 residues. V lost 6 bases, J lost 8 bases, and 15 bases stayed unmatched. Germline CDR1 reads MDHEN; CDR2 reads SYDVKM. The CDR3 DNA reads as TGTGCCAGCAGCCCAGACAGGGATGGGGATGAGGAAAAACTGTTTTTT. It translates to CASSPDRDGDEEKLFF.

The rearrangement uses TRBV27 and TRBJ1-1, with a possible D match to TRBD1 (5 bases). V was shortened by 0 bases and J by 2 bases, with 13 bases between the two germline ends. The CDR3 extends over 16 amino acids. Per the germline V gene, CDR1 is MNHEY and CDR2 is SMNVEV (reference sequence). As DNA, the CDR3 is TGTGCCAGCAGTTTATCGGCAGGGTTATACAACACTGAAGCTTTCTTT. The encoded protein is CASSLSAGLYNTEAFF.